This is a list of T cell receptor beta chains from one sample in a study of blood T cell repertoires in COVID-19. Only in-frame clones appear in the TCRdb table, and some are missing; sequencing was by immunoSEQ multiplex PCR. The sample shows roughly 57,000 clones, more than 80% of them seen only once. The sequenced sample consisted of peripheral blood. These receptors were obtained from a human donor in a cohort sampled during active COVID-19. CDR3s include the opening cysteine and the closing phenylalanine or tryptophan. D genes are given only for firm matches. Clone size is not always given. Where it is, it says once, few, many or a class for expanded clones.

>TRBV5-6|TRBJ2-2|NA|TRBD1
TGTGCCAGCAGCTTTTTGGACAGGAGTAACACCGGGGAGCTGTTTTTT
CASSFLDRSNTGELFF
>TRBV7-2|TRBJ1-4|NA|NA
TGTGCCAGCAGCTTAGACAGGCTTAATGAAAAACTGTTTTTT
CASSLDRLNEKLFF
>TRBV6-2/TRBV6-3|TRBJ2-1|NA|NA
TGTGCCAGCAGTAGAACGGGTAGCGGTAATCCCAGCTACAATGAGCAGTTCTTC
CASSRTGSGNPSYNEQFF
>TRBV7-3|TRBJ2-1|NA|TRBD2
TGTGCCAGCAGCTTAACGGGGGGACTAGCGGGAGCGAGGGGTAATGAGCAGTTCTTC
CASSLTGGLAGARGNEQFF
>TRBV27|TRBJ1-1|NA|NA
TGTGCCAGCAGTTTAAACAGGGTAGTACGAGCTTTCTTT
CASSLNRVVRAFF
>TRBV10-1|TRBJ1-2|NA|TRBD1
TGCGCCAGCAGTCCGGCACAGGGGGCGCATGGCTACACCTTC
CASSPAQGAHGYTF
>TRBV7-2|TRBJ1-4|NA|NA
TGTGCCAGCAGCTTTCAGGGTACTAATGAAAAACTGTTTTTT
CASSFQGTNEKLFF
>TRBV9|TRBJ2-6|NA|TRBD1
TGTGCCAGCAGCGAACGACAGGGGGTGACCTCTGGGGCCAACGTCCTGACTTTC
CASSERQGVTSGANVLTF
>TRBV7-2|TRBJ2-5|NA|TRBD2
TGTGCCAGCAGCTTAGTAGCGGGGGGCGAAGAGACCCAGTACTTC
CASSLVAGGEETQYF
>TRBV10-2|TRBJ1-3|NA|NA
TGCGCCAGCAGTGGGGGGGGCGCAACTGGAAACACCATATATTTT
CASSGGGATGNTIYF
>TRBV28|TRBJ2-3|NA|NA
TGTGCCAGCTCTATTCAACAGATCATAGATACGCAGTATTTT
CASSIQQIIDTQYF
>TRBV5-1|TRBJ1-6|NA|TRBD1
TGCGCCAGCAGCTTATCCCGGGACAGGCTTAATTCACCCCTCCACTTT
CASSLSRDRLNSPLHF
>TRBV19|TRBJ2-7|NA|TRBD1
TGTGCCAGTAGTATAGTGGGACAGGGGTCCCACGAGCAGTACTTC
CASSIVGQGSHEQYF
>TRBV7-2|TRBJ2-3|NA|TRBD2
TGTGCCAGCAGCTTACGCCCTACTAGCGGGGGCCCCACAGATACGCAGTATTTT
CASSLRPTSGGPTDTQYF
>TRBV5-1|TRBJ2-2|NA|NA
TGCGCCAGCAGCTTGGCTGATCGCGAGGACACCGGGGAGCTGTTTTTT
CASSLADREDTGELFF
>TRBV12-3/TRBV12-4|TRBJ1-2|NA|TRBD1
TGTGCCAGCATACAAGACAGGGGGTATGGCTACACCTTC
CASIQDRGYGYTF
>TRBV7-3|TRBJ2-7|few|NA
TGTGCCAGCAGCTCCAAGCCAGGGAACTCCTACGAGCAGTACTTC
CASSSKPGNSYEQYF
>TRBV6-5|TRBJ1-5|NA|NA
TGTGCCAGCAGCCGTGATCAGCCCCAGCATTTT
CASSRDQPQHF
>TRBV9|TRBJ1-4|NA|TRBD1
TGTGCCAGCAGCGAGGGGGACAGGGGATTATTTGAAAAACTGTTTTTT
CASSEGDRGLFEKLFF
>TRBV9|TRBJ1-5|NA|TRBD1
TGTGCCAGCAGCGTAGAGGACAGGGAGGAGAGTGGTCAGCCCCAGCATTTT
CASSVEDREESGQPQHF
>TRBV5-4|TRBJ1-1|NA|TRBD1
TGTGCCAGCAGCCCCAGGACAGGGGCGGGCACTGAAGCTTTCTTT
CASSPRTGAGTEAFF
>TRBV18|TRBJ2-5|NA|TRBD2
TGTGCCAGCTCACCTTACGGACCCTCTAGCGGGGGGGTTTTAGAGACCCAGTACTTC
CASSPYGPSSGGVLETQYF
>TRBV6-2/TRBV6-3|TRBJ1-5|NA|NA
TGTGCCAGCAGTCAAGACACTTGGAGCAATCAGCCCCAGCATTTT
CASSQDTWSNQPQHF
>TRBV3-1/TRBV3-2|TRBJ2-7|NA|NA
TGTGCCAGCAGCCAACTGGCTTACGAGCAGTACTTC
CASSQLAYEQYF
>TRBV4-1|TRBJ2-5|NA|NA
TGCGCCAGCAGCCAAGTATTAGCCCCCTTTTTCGCGACCCAGTACTTC
CASSQVLAPFFATQYF
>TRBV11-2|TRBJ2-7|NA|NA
TGTGCCAGCAGAACTAACGAGTGGGGGGAGACTTCCTACGAGCAGTACTTC
CASRTNEWGETSYEQYF
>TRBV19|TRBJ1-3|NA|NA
TGTGCCAGTAGTGAAACCGGGAGGCGAGATGGGGGAAACACCATATATTTT
CASSETGRRDGGNTIYF
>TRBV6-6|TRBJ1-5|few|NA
TGTGCCAGCAGTCCCATCCGGGACAATTATCAGCCCCAGCATTTT
CASSPIRDNYQPQHF
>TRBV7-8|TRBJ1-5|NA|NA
TGTGCCAGCAGCTTAGAATTACACGGGTATCAGCCCCAGCATTTT
CASSLELHGYQPQHF
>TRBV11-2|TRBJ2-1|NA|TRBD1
TGTGCCAGCAGCGGGACAGCCTACAATGAGCAGTTCTTC
CASSGTAYNEQFF
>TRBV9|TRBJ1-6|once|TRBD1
TGTGCCAGCAGCGTAGATTTGGGGGACAGTCGCTATAATTCACCCCTCCACTTT
CASSVDLGDSRYNSPLHF
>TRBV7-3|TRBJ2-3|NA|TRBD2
TGTGCCAGCAGTTATCGAGCGGGGGTTCCCCTCAGGGATACGCAGTATTTT
CASSYRAGVPLRDTQYF
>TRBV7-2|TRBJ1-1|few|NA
TGTGCCAGCACCCCCTGGGGTACAGGGAACACTGAAGCTTTCTTT
CASTPWGTGNTEAFF
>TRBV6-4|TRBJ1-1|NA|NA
TGTGCCAGCAGACCCCTCGCAGGTGAGAACACTGAAGCTTTCTTT
CASRPLAGENTEAFF
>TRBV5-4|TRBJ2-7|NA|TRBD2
TGTGCCAGCAGCTATGGGTCTAGCGGGGGGGCCTACGAGCAGTACTTC
CASSYGSSGGAYEQYF
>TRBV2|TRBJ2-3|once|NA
TGTGCCAGCACAGGTTTCACAGATACGCAGTATTTT
CASTGFTDTQYF
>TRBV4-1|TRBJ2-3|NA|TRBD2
TGCGCCAGCAGCCAAGGGGAGGGGACGGCTAGCACAGATACGCAGTATTTT
CASSQGEGTASTDTQYF
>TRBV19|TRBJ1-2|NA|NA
TGTGCCAGTAGTTACCAGAGGGCACAAAACTATGGCTACACCTTC
CASSYQRAQNYGYTF
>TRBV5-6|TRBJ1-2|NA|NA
TGTGCCAGCAGACGGGAGGCCTATGGCTACACCTTC
CASRREAYGYTF
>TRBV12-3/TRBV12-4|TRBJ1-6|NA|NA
TGTGCCAGCAGCTACAGGTATTCACCCCTCCACTTT
CASSYRYSPLHF
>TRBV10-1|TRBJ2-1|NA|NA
TGCGCCAGCAGTGCTCTAGGGGCCGGAGACAATGAGCAGTTCTTC
CASSALGAGDNEQFF
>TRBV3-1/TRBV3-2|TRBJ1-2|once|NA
TGTGCCAGCAGCCAAGGACACGCCAGGGACTATGGCTACACCTTC
CASSQGHARDYGYTF
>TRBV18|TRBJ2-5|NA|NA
TGTGCCAGCTCACCAGACATCCAAGAGACCCAGTACTTC
CASSPDIQETQYF
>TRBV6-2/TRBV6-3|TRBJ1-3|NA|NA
TGTGCCAGCAGTCAAGGGAGGGGACATACCTTCTCTGGAAACACCATATATTTT
CASSQGRGHTFSGNTIYF
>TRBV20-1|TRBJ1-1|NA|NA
TGCAGTGCTAGAGATCGTTTGGCTTTCTTT
CSARDRLAFF
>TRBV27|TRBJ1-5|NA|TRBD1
TGTGCCAGCAGTCGACAGGGGGGCATAAGCAATCAGCCCCAGCATTTT
CASSRQGGISNQPQHF
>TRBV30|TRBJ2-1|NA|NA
TGTGCCTGGAGTGTTAGGGAAGGGGCGTCCTACAATGAGCAGTTCTTC
CAWSVREGASYNEQFF
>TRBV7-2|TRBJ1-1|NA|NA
TGTGCCAGCAGCTTCTACAGGAAGGACACTGAAGCTTTCTTT
CASSFYRKDTEAFF
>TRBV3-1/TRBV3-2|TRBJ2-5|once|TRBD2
TGTGCCAGCGGACTAGCGGGGGGGCAAGAGACCCAGTACTTC
CASGLAGGQETQYF
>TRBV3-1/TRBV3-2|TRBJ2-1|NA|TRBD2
TGTGCCAGCAGCCCCTACGGGGGGGGAAATGAGCAGTTCTTC
CASSPYGGGNEQFF
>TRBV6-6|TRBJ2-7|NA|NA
TGTGCCAGCAGTTCCCCTCGCACTGGACACCCCTACGAGCAGTACTTC
CASSSPRTGHPYEQYF
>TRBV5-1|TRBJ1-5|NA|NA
TGCGCCAGCAGCCCCCATTTAGGGGATCAGCCCCAGCATTTT
CASSPHLGDQPQHF
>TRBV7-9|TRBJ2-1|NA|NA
TGTGCCAGCACCCTTGCACTAGGGGGGGGCAATGAGCAGTTCTTC
CASTLALGGGNEQFF
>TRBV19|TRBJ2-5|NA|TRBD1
TGTGCCAGTAGTATTTCTGCAGGGGGTGAGACCCAGTACTTC
CASSISAGGETQYF
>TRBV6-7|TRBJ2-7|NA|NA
TGCGGGACTCCCAGCGGCGAGCAGTACTTC
CGTPSGEQYF